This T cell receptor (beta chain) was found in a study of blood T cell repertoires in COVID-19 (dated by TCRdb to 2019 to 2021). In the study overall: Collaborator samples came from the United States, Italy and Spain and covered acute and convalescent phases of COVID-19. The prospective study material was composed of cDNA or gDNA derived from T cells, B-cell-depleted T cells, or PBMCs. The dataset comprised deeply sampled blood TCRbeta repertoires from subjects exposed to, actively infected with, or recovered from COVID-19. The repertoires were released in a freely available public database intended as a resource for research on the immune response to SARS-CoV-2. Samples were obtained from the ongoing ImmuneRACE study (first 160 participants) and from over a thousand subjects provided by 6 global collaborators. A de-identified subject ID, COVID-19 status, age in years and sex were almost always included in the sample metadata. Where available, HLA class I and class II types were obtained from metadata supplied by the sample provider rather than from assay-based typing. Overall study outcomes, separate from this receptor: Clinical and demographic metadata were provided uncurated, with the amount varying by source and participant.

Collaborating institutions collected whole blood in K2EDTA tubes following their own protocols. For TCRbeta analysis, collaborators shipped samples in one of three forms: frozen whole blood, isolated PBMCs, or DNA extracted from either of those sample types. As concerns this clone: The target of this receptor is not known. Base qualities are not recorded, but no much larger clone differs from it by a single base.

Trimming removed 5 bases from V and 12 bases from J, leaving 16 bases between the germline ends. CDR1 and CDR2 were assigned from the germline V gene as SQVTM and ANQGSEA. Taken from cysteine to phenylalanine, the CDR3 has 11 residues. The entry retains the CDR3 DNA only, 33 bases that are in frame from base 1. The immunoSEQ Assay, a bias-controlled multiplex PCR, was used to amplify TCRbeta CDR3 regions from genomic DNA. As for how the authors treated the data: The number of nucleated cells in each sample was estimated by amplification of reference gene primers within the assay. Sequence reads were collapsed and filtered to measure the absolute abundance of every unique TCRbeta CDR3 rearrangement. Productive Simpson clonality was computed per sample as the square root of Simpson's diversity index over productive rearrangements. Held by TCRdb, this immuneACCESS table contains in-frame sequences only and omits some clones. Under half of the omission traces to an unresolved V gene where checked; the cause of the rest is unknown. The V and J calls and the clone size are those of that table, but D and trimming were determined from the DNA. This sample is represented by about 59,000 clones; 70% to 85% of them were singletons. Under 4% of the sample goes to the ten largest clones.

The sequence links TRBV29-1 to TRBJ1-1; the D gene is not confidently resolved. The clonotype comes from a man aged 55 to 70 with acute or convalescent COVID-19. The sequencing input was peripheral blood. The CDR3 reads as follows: CSVTGTRGTFF. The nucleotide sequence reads TGCAGCGTTACCGGAACTCGCGGAACTTTCTTT.